This note documents a single TCR beta chain sequence. In this sample, this clonotype turned up many times. There is no known antigen for this receptor. Base qualities are not at hand, and no much larger clone is one base apart. This entry belongs to a study of T-cell reconstitution after alpha-beta-depleted transplantation in children (dated by TCRdb to about 2016). As for the study more broadly: The study quantitatively tracked T-cell immune reconstitution after TCRalphabeta/CD19-depleted allogeneic hematopoietic cell transplantation in children using TCR repertoire profiling.

Library generation was performed with PCR. The data were produced on an Illumina HiSeq 2500. Molecular barcoding was employed in the preparation of TCR libraries, with unique molecular identifiers being used to normalize TCRbeta repertoire quantification. TCRdb reran the public reads through fastp at Q25 and MiXCR, keeping productive beta chains. Each entry merges the rows of one CDR3 protein and shows their most common DNA and genes. The sample records 600,000 to 700,000 distinct CDR3 sequences, 16% of which are singletons. The leading ten clones occupy approximately 1% of the sample. The germline V gene (reference sequence) gives CDR1 as DFQATT and CDR2 as SNEGSKA. Deletion took 6 bases off V and 5 bases off J, with a span of 8 bases between the germline ends. The CDR3, from cysteine to phenylalanine, totals 11 residues. The read is trimmed to its CDR3 DNA, 33 bases read in frame from base 1.

The receptor's source is a human donor who donated a stem cell graft to a child with acute myeloid leukemia. This sample comprised PBMCs from the stem cell graft donor, obtained from the stem cell graft. The chain uses TRBV20-1 and TRBJ2-4; confidence is insufficient to name the D gene. CDR3 reads: CSAAWENIQYF. The sequenced DNA: TGCAGTGCCGCCTGGGAAAACATTCAGTACTTC.